The 12 T cell receptor beta chains below come from one sample, sequenced in a study of OX40 agonist ivuxolimab in advanced cancers. Sequencing used immunoSEQ multiplex PCR; TCRdb keeps in-frame clones, though not all of them. The table includes approximately 73,000 clones, 87% detected once. The sequencing used CD4+ or CD8+ T cells sorted from blood, collected in a trial of the OX40 agonist ivuxolimab. Every receptor here comes from an adult with an advanced solid tumor such as melanoma, head and neck, liver or kidney cancer.

This clone occurred a few times. An end of the junction does not agree with germline; a read error may underlie this. The rearrangement links TRBV5-1 to TRBJ1-3, with TRBD1 matching over 7 bases. The CDR3 is 16 amino acids. In germline, CDR1 is SGHRS, CDR2 YFSETQ. The CDR3 coding sequence is TGCGCCAGCAGCTTGGTCCGGACAGGTGCTGGGAACACCATATATTTT. This translates into CASSLVRTGAGNTIYF.

This clone showed up just a few times. The J gene is TRBJ1-5, the V gene TRBV30; a possible D gene is TRBD1 (6 bases). V was clipped by 0 bases and J by 7 bases, with 13 bases between them. The CDR3 covers 14 residues. The germline V gene encodes CDR1 GTSNPN and CDR2 SVGIG (reference sequence). CDR3 residues: CAWSVRGGSQPQHF. Written as DNA, the CDR3 is TGTGCCTGGAGTGTAAGGGGGGGAAGCCAGCCCCAGCATTTT.

In DNA form, the CDR3 reads TGTGCCAGCAGCTCCGGCCTTAACGGGCCCGCAGATACGCAGTATTTT. It codes for CASSSGLNGPADTQYF. The chain links TRBV11-2 to TRBJ2-3; D is unresolved. Germline CDR1 and CDR2: SGHAT and FQNNGV. The ends were cut back, 4 bases at V and 4 bases at J, with 18 bases in the middle. This CDR3 comprises 16 residues.

The V and J genes are TRBV28 and TRBJ2-3, with 10 nucleotides matching TRBD2. The CDR3 is 14 residues long. J gave up 4 bases and V 8 bases, and 6 bases lay outside the gene matches. Germline assignment: CDR1 MDHEN and CDR2 SYDVKM. CDR3 in amino acids: CASGSGGAADTQYF. In DNA, the CDR3 is TGTGCCAGCGGGAGCGGGGGGGCGGCAGATACGCAGTATTTT. Variable domain in full (rest from reference TRBV28 and TRBJ2-3): DVKVTQSSRYLVKRTGEKVFLECVQDMDHENMFWYRQDPGLGLRLIYFSYDVKMKEKGDIPEGYSVSREKKERFSLILESASTNQTSMYLCASGSGGAADTQYFGPGTRLTVL.

The rearrangement links TRBV6-1 to TRBJ1-6; D call uncertain. The length of the CDR3 is 15 residues. CDR1 is MNHNS, CDR2 SASEGT, per germline. V lost 1 base and J lost 6, with 10 bases in between. The CDR3 loop is CASSEVGGVNSPLHF. In nucleotides, the CDR3 is TGTGCCAGCAGTGAAGTCGGAGGCGTTAATTCACCCCTCCACTTT.

The V and J genes are TRBV5-1 and TRBJ2-1; no definite D call. The germline V gene has CDR1 SGHRS and CDR2 YFSETQ. Deletions cut 4 bases from V and 7 bases from J, with 18 bases between. The CDR3 is 15 residues long. The CDR3 loop is CASSVDGGVWNEQFF. The CDR3 nucleotides read TGCGCCAGCAGCGTGGACGGTGGGGTTTGGAATGAGCAGTTCTTC.

CDR3 in amino acids: CASSREGVQGELFF. The CDR3 coding sequence is TGTGCCAGCAGCCGAGAAGGGGTTCAGGGGGAGCTGTTTTTT. The V and J genes are TRBV5-4 and TRBJ2-2, with D perhaps TRBD1 (5 bases). The germline V gene encodes CDR1 SGHNT and CDR2 YYREEE (reference sequence). This CDR3 region has 14 residues. The germline V and J ends were trimmed by 4 bases and 8 bases, with 15 bases remaining between them.

V gene TRBV10-1 combines with J gene TRBJ2-2; D gene uncertain. CDR1 WNHNN and CDR2 SYGVQD come from the germline V gene (reference sequence). The CDR3 contains 15 residues. Trimming took off 3 bases at V and 3 bases at J, with 11 bases between the two ends. The CDR3 nucleotides read TGCGCCAGCAGTGATTGGACGGCTGACACCGGGGAGCTGTTTTTT. Its translation is CASSDWTADTGELFF.

V and J are TRBV6-5 and TRBJ1-2, with D possibly being TRBD1 (5 bases). V dropped 0 bases and J dropped 8 bases, with 10 bases sitting between them. The CDR3 runs to 13 residues. The germline V gene has CDR1 MNHEY and CDR2 SVGAGI. CDR3 protein: CASSYSGDQGYTF. CDR3 DNA: TGTGCCAGCAGTTACTCGGGGGACCAAGGCTACACCTTC.

Of note for this clone: The same CDR3 is also encoded by other DNA sequences in this sample. The J gene is TRBJ2-6, the V gene TRBV5-1; D gene unclear. The CDR3 has 15 amino acids. Per the germline V gene, CDR1 is SGHRS and CDR2 is YFSETQ. The ends were cut back, 0 bases at V and 4 bases at J, with 8 bases in the middle. CDR3 in amino acids: CASSLDGPGANVLTF. DNA of the CDR3: TGCGCCAGCAGCTTGGACGGGCCCGGGGCCAACGTCCTGACTTTC.

This chain connects TRBV7-6 to TRBJ2-7; D is possibly TRBD1 or TRBD2 (5 bases each). The V and J ends lost 5 bases and 6 bases respectively, with 17 bases between them. The CDR3 covers 14 residues. Germline V gene lookup returns CDR1 SGHVS and CDR2 FNYEAQ. For the CDR3, the DNA is TGTGCCAGCAGCCCTGAGGGGCAGGTTTCCGAGCAGTACTTC. Translated: CASSPEGQVSEQYF.

The V gene is TRBV6-1, the J gene TRBJ1-5; maybe TRBD1 (6 bases). V was trimmed by 3 bases and J by 11 bases, leaving 8 bases between them. CDR1 and CDR2 (germline): MNHNS, SASEGT. CDR3 length: 11 residues. The CDR3 loop reads CASSERGSQHF. CDR3 coding DNA: TGTGCCAGCAGTGAGAGGGGGTCCCAGCATTTT.